This T cell receptor (beta chain) is from a study of CD8 T cells in ankylosing spondylitis. Notes on this clonotype: What it recognizes is unknown.

TCRdb re-called the 5' RACE reads through MiXCR, storing one row per CDR3 protein. The data show just over 300,000 distinct CDR3 sequences, with roughly 20% seen just once and 3.5% held by the top ten. Germline loops: CDR1 MNHEY, CDR2 SVGEGT. This CDR3 has 15 amino acids. The V and J ends lost 2 bases and 7 bases respectively, with 15 bases between them. Whole-study results and caveats: Ankylosing spondylitis blood appeared to carry a characteristic TCR beta motif of several highly homologous variants.

V and J are TRBV6-2 or TRBV6-3 and TRBJ2-1; D remains ambiguous. The source material was blood, either unsorted or a sorted T cell fraction (not recorded which). The TCR originated in a female donor with ankylosing spondylitis or in good health (not recorded which). For the CDR3, the DNA is TGTGCCAGCAGTTACCAAGGTCCGCCTAGAAATGAGCAGTTCTTC. As protein: CASSYQGPPRNEQFF.